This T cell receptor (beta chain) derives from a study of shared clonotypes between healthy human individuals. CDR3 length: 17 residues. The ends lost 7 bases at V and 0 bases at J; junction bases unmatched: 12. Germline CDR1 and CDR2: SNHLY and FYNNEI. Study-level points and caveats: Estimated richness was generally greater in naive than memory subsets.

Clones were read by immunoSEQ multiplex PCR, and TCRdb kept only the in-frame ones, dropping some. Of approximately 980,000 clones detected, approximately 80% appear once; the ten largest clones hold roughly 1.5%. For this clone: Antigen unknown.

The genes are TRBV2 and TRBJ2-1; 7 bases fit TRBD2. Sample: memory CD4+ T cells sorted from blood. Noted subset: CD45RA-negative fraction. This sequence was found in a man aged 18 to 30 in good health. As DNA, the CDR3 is TGTGCCAGCATCCACGGGGGGAGGGGAAGCTCCTACAATGAGCAGTTCTTC. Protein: CASIHGGRGSSYNEQFF.